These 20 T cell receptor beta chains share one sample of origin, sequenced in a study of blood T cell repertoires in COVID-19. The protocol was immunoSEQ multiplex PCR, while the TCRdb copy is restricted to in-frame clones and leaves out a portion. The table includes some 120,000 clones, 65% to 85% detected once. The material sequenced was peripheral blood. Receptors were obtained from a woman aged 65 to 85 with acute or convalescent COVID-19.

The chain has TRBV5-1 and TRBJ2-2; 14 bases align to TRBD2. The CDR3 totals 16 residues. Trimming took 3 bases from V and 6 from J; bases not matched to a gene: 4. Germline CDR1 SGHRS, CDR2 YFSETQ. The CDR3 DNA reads TGCGCCAGCAGCTACGGACTAGCGGGGGGAGCCGGGGAGCTGTTTTTT. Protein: CASSYGLAGGAGELFF.

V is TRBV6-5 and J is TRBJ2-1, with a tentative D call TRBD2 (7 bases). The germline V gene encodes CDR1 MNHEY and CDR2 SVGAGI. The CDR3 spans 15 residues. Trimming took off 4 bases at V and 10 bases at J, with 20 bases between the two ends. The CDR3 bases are TGTGCCAGCAGTTCCTTGGGGGCGGGAGAGGGAGAGCAGTTCTTC. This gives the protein CASSSLGAGEGEQFF.

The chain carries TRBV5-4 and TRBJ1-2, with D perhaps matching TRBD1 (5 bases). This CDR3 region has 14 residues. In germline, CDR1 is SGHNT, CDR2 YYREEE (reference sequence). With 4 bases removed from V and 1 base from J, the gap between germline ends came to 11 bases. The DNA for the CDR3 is TGTGCCAGCAGCCCCGTGGGGGGTAACTATGGCTACACCTTC. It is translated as CASSPVGGNYGYTF. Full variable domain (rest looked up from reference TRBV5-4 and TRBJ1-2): ETGVTQSPTHLIKTRGQQVTLRCSSQSGHNTVSWYQQALGQGPQFIFQYYREEENGRGNFPPRFSGLQFPNYSSELNVNALELDDSALYLCASSPVGGNYGYTFGSGTRLTVV.

CDR3 sequence (DNA): TGCGCCAGCAGCTTGGCCGGGGGGGCTTACGAGCAGTACTTC. It yields the protein CASSLAGGAYEQYF. The J gene is TRBJ2-7, the V gene TRBV5-1, with 8 bases that match TRBD2. Looked up from germline, CDR1 is SGHRS and CDR2 is YFSETQ. V dropped 0 bases and J dropped 4; count of bases not matched to a gene: 3. This CDR3 comprises 14 residues.

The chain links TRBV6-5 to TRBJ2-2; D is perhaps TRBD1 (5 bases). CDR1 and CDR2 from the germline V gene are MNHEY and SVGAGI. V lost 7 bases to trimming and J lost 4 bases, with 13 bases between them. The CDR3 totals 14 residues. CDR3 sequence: CASTQKRGTGELFF. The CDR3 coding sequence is TGTGCCAGCACCCAGAAAAGGGGCACCGGGGAGCTGTTTTTT.

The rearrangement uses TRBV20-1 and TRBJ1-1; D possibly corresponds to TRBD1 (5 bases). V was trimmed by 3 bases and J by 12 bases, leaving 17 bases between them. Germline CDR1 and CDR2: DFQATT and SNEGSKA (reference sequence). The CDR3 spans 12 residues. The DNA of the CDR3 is TGCAGTGCTAGTAGCGCACAGGAAATAACTTTCTTT. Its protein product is CSASSAQEITFF.

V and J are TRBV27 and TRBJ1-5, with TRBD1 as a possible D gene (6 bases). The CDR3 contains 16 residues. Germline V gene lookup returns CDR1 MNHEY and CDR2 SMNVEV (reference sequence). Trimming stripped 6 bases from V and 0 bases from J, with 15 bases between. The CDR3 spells CASRADGQPSNQPQHF. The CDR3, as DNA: TGTGCCAGCAGGGCTGACGGACAGCCTAGCAATCAGCCCCAGCATTTT.

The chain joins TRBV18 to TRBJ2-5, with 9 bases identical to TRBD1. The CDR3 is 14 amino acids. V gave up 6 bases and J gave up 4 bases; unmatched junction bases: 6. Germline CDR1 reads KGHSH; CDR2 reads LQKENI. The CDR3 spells CASSPTGGAETQYF. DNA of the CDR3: TGTGCCAGCTCGCCTACAGGGGGCGCAGAGACCCAGTACTTC.

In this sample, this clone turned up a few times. This CDR3 reads CASSYGRGKNIQYF. CDR3 coding DNA: TGTGCCAGCAGTTACGGGCGGGGTAAAAACATTCAGTACTTC. The V gene is TRBV6-6, the J gene TRBJ2-4, with a possible D match to TRBD2 (6 bases). CDR3 length: 14 residues. Germline V gene data show CDR1 as MNHNY and CDR2 as SVGAGI (reference sequence). Trimming took off 2 bases at V and 4 bases at J, with 9 bases between the two ends.

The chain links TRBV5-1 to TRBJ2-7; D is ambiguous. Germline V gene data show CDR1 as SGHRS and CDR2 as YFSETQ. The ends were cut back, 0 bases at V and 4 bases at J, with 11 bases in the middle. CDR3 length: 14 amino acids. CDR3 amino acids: CASSLETSSYEQYF. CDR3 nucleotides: TGCGCCAGCAGCTTGGAAACATCGTCGTACGAGCAGTACTTC. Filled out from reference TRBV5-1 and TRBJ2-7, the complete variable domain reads KAGVTQTPRYLIKTRGQQVTLSCSPISGHRSVSWYQQTPGQGLQFLFEYFSETQRNKGNFPGRFSGRQFSNSRSEMNVSTLELGDSALYLCASSLETSSYEQYFGPGTRLTVT.

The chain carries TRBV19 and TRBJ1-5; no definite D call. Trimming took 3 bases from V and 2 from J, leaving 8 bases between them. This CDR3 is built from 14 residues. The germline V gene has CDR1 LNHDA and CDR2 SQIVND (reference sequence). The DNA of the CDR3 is TGTGCCAGTAGTATGACCCGGGGCAATCAGCCCCAGCATTTT. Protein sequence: CASSMTRGNQPQHF.

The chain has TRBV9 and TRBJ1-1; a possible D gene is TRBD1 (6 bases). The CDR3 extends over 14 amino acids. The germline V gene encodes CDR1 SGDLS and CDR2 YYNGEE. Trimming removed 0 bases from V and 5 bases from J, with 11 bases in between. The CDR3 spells CASSVGGQGTEAFF. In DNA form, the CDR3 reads TGTGCCAGCAGCGTAGGGGGACAAGGGACTGAAGCTTTCTTT.

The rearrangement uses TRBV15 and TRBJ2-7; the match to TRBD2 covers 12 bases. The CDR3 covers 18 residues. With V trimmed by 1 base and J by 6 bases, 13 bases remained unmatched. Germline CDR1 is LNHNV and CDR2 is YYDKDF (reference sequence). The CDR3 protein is CATSRVWTSGTPASEQYF. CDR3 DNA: TGTGCCACCAGCAGAGTCTGGACTAGCGGGACCCCGGCGAGCGAGCAGTACTTC.

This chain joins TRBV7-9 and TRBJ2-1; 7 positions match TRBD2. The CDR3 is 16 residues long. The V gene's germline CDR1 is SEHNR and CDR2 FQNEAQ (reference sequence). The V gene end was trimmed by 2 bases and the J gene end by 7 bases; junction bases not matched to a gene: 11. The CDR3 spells CASSLPLATHRNEQFF. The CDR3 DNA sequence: TGTGCCAGCAGCTTACCACTAGCGACCCATCGGAATGAGCAGTTCTTC.

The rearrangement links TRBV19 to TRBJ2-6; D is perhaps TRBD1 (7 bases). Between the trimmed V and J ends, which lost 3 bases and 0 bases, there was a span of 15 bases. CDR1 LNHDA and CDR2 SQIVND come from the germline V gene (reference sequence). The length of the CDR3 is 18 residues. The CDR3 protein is CASSIQGGQSSGANVLTF. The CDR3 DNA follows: TGTGCCAGTAGTATCCAGGGGGGTCAGTCCTCTGGGGCCAACGTCCTGACTTTC.

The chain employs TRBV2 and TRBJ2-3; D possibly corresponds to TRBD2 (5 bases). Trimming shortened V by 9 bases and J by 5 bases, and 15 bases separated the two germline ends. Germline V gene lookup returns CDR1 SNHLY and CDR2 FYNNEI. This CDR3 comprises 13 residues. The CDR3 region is CARTRVSGDTQYF. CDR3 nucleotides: TGTGCCAGGACGAGGGTGTCCGGAGATACGCAGTATTTT. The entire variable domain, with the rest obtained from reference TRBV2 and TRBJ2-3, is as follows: EPEVTQTPSHQVTQMGQEVILRCVPISNHLYFYWYRQILGQKVEFLVSFYNNEISEKSEIFDDQFSVERPDGSNFTLKIRSTKLEDSAMYFCARTRVSGDTQYFGPGTRLTVL.

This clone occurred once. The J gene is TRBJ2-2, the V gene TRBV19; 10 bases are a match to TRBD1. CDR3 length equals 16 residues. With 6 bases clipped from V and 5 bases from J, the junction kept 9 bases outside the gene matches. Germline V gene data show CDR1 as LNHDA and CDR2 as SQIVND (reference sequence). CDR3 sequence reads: CASRRQGAGRTGELFF. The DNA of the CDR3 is TGTGCCAGTAGGAGACAGGGGGCGGGTCGAACCGGGGAGCTGTTTTTT. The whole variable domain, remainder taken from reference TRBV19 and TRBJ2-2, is DGGITQSPKYLFRKEGQNVTLSCEQNLNHDAMYWYRQDPGQGLRLIYYSQIVNDFQKGDIAEGYSVSREKKESFPLTVTSAQKNPTAFYLCASRRQGAGRTGELFFGEGSRLTVL.

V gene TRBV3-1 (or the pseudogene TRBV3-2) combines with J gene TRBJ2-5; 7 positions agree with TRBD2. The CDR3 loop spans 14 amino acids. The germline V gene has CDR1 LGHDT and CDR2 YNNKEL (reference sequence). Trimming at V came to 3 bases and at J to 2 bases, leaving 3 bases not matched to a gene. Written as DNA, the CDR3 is TGTGCCAGCAGCCACCCCGGGGGGCAAGAGACCCAGTACTTC. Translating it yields CASSHPGGQETQYF.

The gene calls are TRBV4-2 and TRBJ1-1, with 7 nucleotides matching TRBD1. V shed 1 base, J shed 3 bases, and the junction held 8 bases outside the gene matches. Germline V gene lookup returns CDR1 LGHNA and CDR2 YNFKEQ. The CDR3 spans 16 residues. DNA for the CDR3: TGTGCCAGCAGCCAAGGAGTGCAGGGGGGCGACACTGAAGCTTTCTTT. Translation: CASSQGVQGGDTEAFF.

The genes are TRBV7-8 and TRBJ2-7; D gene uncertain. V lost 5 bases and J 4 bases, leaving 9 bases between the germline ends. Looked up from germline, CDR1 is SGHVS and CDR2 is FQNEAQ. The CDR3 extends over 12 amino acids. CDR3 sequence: CASSQVTYEQYF. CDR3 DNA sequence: TGTGCCAGCAGCCAAGTGACATACGAGCAGTACTTC.